The 17 T cell receptor beta chains below come from one sample, sequenced in a study of CD8+ T cells in alopecia areata. Treatment specified: oral pan-JAK inhibitor, 5-10 mg twice daily. cDNA prepared by RNA extraction and subsequent reverse transcription served as the template for sequencing. The data were produced by immunoSEQ multiplex PCR, yet TCRdb's version contains in-frame clones alone and is incomplete. Of some 200,000 clones in the sample, roughly 60% were seen once. Sequencing used CD4+ T cells sorted from blood, obtained at week 24, from a patient treated with tofacitinib. Receptors were obtained from a human donor with alopecia areata.

Of note for this clone: The sample has other DNA sequences that encode this CDR3 too. This rearrangement joins TRBV6-5 to TRBJ1-5, with 7 bases lining up with TRBD1. The germline CDR1 and CDR2 sequences are MNHEY and SVGAGI. This CDR3 has 15 amino acids. V trimming: 0 bases; J trimming: 4 bases; junction bases outside the gene matches: 3. In DNA form, the CDR3 reads TGTGCCAGCAGTTACTCTGGACAGGTAAATCAGCCCCAGCATTTT. Translated, it gives CASSYSGQVNQPQHF.

The table lists this clone with a count of one. The chain employs TRBV27 and TRBJ2-4, with 8 bases matching TRBD2. Germline V CDR1 and CDR2: MNHEY, SMNVEV (reference sequence). CDR3 size: 15 residues. V lost 7 bases to trimming and J lost 8 bases; unmatched junction nucleotides: 13. CDR3: CASTPSRGALDIQYF. The CDR3 region has the DNA TGTGCCAGCACCCCCTCGCGGGGGGCGTTGGACATTCAGTACTTC.

The chain links TRBV28 to TRBJ2-7, with D hard to call. This CDR3 is 11 amino acids long. V was clipped by 5 bases and J by 3 bases, with 5 bases between them. The germline CDR1 and CDR2 sequences are MDHEN and SYDVKM. CDR3 sequence reads: CASSTYYEQYF. CDR3 sequence (DNA): TGTGCCAGCAGTACCTACTACGAGCAGTACTTC.

The chain is built from TRBV5-4 and TRBJ2-1; D perhaps matches TRBD1 (5 bases). Per the germline V gene, CDR1 is SGHNT and CDR2 is YYREEE (reference sequence). V lost 0 bases and J lost 6, with 10 bases in between. CDR3 size: 14 residues. The CDR3 loop is CASSLDGHTNEQFF. CDR3 DNA sequence: TGTGCCAGCAGCTTGGATGGACACACCAATGAGCAGTTCTTC. Together with reference TRBV5-4 and TRBJ2-1, the CDR3 gives the full variable domain: ETGVTQSPTHLIKTRGQQVTLRCSSQSGHNTVSWYQQALGQGPQFIFQYYREEENGRGNFPPRFSGLQFPNYSSELNVNALELDDSALYLCASSLDGHTNEQFFGPGTRLTVL.

This chain connects TRBV6-5 to TRBJ1-5; no reliable D call. V was shortened by 0 bases and J by 5 bases, with 5 bases between the two germline ends. Looked up from germline, CDR1 is MNHEY and CDR2 is SVGAGI. CDR3 length equals 13 residues. CDR3 residues: CASSYSEDQPQHF. The CDR3 bases are TGTGCCAGCAGTTACTCGGAAGATCAGCCCCAGCATTTT.

This clone was counted a few times. The rearrangement links TRBV11-2 to TRBJ2-3, with TRBD2 identical over 7 bases. The V gene's germline CDR1 is SGHAT and CDR2 FQNNGV. Germline trimming cut 8 bases from V and 0 bases from J; bases unmatched to any gene: 8. The length of the CDR3 is 15 residues. The DNA of the CDR3 is TGTGCCAGCCGGCTGCCGGGGGGAAGCACAGATACGCAGTATTTT. Its protein is CASRLPGGSTDTQYF.

This sequence joins TRBV21-1 and TRBJ2-7; TRBD1, as called in the table, went unchecked against the DNA. TRBV21-1 is described as a pseudogene. The CDR3 has 15 residues. The CDR3 is CASRIDRGPSYEQYF. In DNA form, the CDR3 reads TGTGCCAGCAGGATAGACAGGGGGCCTTCCTACGAGCAGTACTTC.

The rearrangement joins TRBV5-1 to TRBJ1-2; 9 bases are a match to TRBD1. The CDR3 is made up of 15 amino acids. Trimming took 0 bases from V and 7 from J; bases not matched to a gene: 7. Germline CDR1 reads SGHRS; CDR2 reads YFSETQ. The CDR3 sequence: CASSLVGQGMSGYTF. The DNA of the CDR3 is TGCGCCAGCAGCTTGGTGGGACAGGGTATGTCTGGCTACACCTTC.

This clone is a singleton in its sample. The chain joins TRBV29-1 to TRBJ1-2; the D gene is possibly TRBD1 (5 bases). The CDR3 consists of 14 residues. The germline CDR1 and CDR2 sequences are SQVTM and ANQGSEA. V lost 4 bases and J 2 bases, leaving 14 bases between the germline ends. In nucleotides, the CDR3 is TGCAGCGTTGCAGGGCGGGGACTGAACTATGGCTACACCTTC. It specifies CSVAGRGLNYGYTF. Supplemented by reference TRBV29-1 and TRBJ1-2, the full variable domain reads SAVISQKPSRDICQRGTSLTIQCQVDSQVTMMFWYRQQPGQSLTLIATANQGSEATYESGFVIDKFPISRPNLTFSTLTVSNMSPEDSSIYLCSVAGRGLNYGYTFGSGTRLTVV.

This rearrangement joins TRBV6-5 to TRBJ1-1; possible D gene TRBD1, 5 bases. CDR1 is MNHEY, CDR2 SVGAGI, per germline. The CDR3 totals 15 residues. V lost 2 bases, J lost 4 bases, and 14 bases lay in between. CDR3 coding DNA: TGTGCCAGCAGTTACGGTGGGGCCGGCGGCACTGAAGCTTTCTTT. Amino acids: CASSYGGAGGTEAFF.

CDR3 coding DNA: TGTGCCAGCAGCCCAGTTAGCGGGGGGGCAGATACGCAGTATTTT. It translates to CASSPVSGGADTQYF. The chain recombines TRBV7-6 with TRBJ2-3; 11 bases are shared with TRBD2. CDR1 SGHVS and CDR2 FNYEAQ come from the germline V gene. The CDR3 extends over 15 amino acids. The V gene end was trimmed by 5 bases and the J gene end by 4 bases; junction bases not matched to a gene: 5.

This clone appeared a few times. This chain connects TRBV2 to TRBJ2-7; D call uncertain. This CDR3 is built from 13 residues. The V end was cut by 2 bases, the J end by 2 bases, with 7 bases between. Germline CDR1 SNHLY, CDR2 FYNNEI. The CDR3 nucleotides read TGTGCCAGCAGTGAAACGTCGACCTACGAGCAGTACTTC. It yields the protein CASSETSTYEQYF. Filled out from reference TRBV2 and TRBJ2-7, the complete variable domain reads EPEVTQTPSHQVTQMGQEVILRCVPISNHLYFYWYRQILGQKVEFLVSFYNNEISEKSEIFDDQFSVERPDGSNFTLKIRSTKLEDSAMYFCASSETSTYEQYFGPGTRLTVT.

In its sample, this clone was seen a few times. The chain couples TRBV2 to TRBJ2-2; 7 positions agree with TRBD1. This CDR3 is 14 amino acids long. The germline CDR1 and CDR2 sequences are SNHLY and FYNNEI. V gave up 7 bases and J gave up 5 bases; unmatched junction bases: 7. The CDR3 region is CASKGQKITGELFF. DNA for the CDR3: TGTGCCAGCAAGGGACAGAAGATTACCGGGGAGCTGTTTTTT.

V is TRBV5-4 and J is TRBJ1-2, with 9 positions matching TRBD1. V shed 0 bases, J shed 6 bases, and the junction held 6 bases outside the gene matches. CDR1 is SGHNT and CDR2 is YYREEE in the germline V gene (reference sequence). This CDR3 region has 15 residues. CDR3 coding DNA: TGTGCCAGCAGCTTGGGGGACAGGGAATTGCATGGCTACACCTTC. This encodes CASSLGDRELHGYTF.

This clone was found a few times. V is TRBV27 and J is TRBJ2-1; 8 bases are a match to TRBD2. Unmatched junction bases numbered 11, after V lost 5 bases and J lost 8 bases. The germline CDR1 and CDR2 sequences are MNHEY and SMNVEV (reference sequence). This CDR3 is 15 amino acids long. CDR3 DNA: TGTGCCAGCAGTCTACCGGGACTAGGGTCTGATGAGCAGTTCTTC. This sequence encodes CASSLPGLGSDEQFF.

The chain joins TRBV25-1 to TRBJ1-1; 7 bases match TRBD1. This CDR3 is built from 13 residues. With V trimmed by 5 bases and J by 2 bases, 2 bases remained unmatched. Germline V CDR1 and CDR2: MGHDK, SYGVNS. The DNA for the CDR3 is TGTGCCAGCAGTACAGGGGTTAACACTGAAGCTTTCTTT. Protein product: CASSTGVNTEAFF.

This clone was detected only a few times. This sequence joins TRBV28 and TRBJ2-1; 9 nucleotides match TRBD2. This CDR3 contains 15 residues. Germline V gene lookup returns CDR1 MDHEN and CDR2 SYDVKM. V shed 3 bases and J 8 bases; nucleotides not matched to a gene: 8. The CDR3 DNA follows: TGTGCCAGCAGTTTGGGGGCGGGAGGGCCCCATGAGCAGTTCTTC. Translated: CASSLGAGGPHEQFF.